Following are 11 T cell receptor beta chains from one sample sequenced in a study of CD8+ T cells in alopecia areata. Treatment: oral pan-JAK inhibitor, 5-10 mg twice daily. Extracted from the samples, RNA was reverse transcribed into cDNA to serve as the sequencing template. Using immunoSEQ multiplex PCR, the repertoire was profiled, and TCRdb retains in-frame clones only, with some absent. The sample includes approximately 110,000 clones, 50% to 75% of them seen just once. Sequenced material: CD8+ T cells sorted from blood, taken at week 24, from a patient treated with tofacitinib. The source of these receptors is a human donor with alopecia areata.

V usage is TRBV13 and J usage is TRBJ2-2; D remains unclear. In germline, CDR1 is PRHDT, CDR2 FYEKMQ (reference sequence). Trimming pared 1 base from V and 0 bases from J, leaving 3 bases between. This CDR3 has 14 amino acids. CDR3 DNA: TGTGCCAGCAGCTTAGAGACGAACACCGGGGAGCTGTTTTTT. Protein: CASSLETNTGELFF.

The chain combines TRBV10-3 with TRBJ2-7; possibly TRBD2 for D (6 bases). Germline lookup yields CDR1 ENHRY and CDR2 SYGVKD. V lost 2 bases to trimming and J lost 0 bases, with 8 bases between them. The CDR3 totals 14 residues. In DNA form, the CDR3 reads TGTGCCATCAGTGAGATCGGGAGCTCCTACGAGCAGTACTTC. Translation: CAISEIGSSYEQYF.

On this clone itself: This sample includes further DNA sequences coding for the same CDR3. The chain carries TRBV5-1 and TRBJ1-1; tentatively, D is TRBD1 (5 bases). Between the trimmed V and J ends, which lost 2 bases and 5 bases, there was a span of 7 bases. This CDR3 contains 12 residues. The germline V gene encodes CDR1 SGHRS and CDR2 YFSETQ. The CDR3 loop reads CASSFGGTEAFF. DNA of the CDR3: TGCGCCAGCAGCTTCGGGGGTACTGAAGCTTTCTTT. The variable domain in full, completed from reference TRBV5-1 and TRBJ1-1, reads KAGVTQTPRYLIKTRGQQVTLSCSPISGHRSVSWYQQTPGQGLQFLFEYFSETQRNKGNFPGRFSGRQFSNSRSEMNVSTLELGDSALYLCASSFGGTEAFFGQGTRLTVV.

The table lists this clone with a few counts. The chain carries TRBV15 and TRBJ1-5; 7 bases are a match to TRBD1. V shed 3 bases, J shed 3 bases, and the junction held 5 bases outside the gene matches. CDR3 length equals 15 residues. The germline V gene encodes CDR1 LNHNV and CDR2 YYDKDF (reference sequence). CDR3 nucleotide sequence: TGTGCCACCAGCAGCTCGACAGGGCTCAATCAGCCCCAGCATTTT. Its translation: CATSSSTGLNQPQHF.

This clone showed up just once. The chain couples TRBV2 to TRBJ2-7; 9 bases line up with TRBD2. The CDR3 runs to 14 residues. With 10 bases clipped from V and 4 bases from J, the junction kept 11 bases outside the gene matches. Germline CDR1 is SNHLY and CDR2 is FYNNEI. CDR3 residues: CATLAGRETYEQYF. DNA for the CDR3: TGTGCCACCCTAGCGGGGAGAGAGACGTACGAGCAGTACTTC.

This clone was counted only a few times. The genes are TRBV27 and TRBJ2-7, with D unresolved. The CDR3 is 13 amino acids. The germline V and J ends were trimmed by 2 bases and 2 bases, with 7 bases remaining between them. The germline V gene has CDR1 MNHEY and CDR2 SMNVEV (reference sequence). CDR3 sequence: CASSLLGAYEQYF. The CDR3 nucleotides are TGTGCCAGCAGTTTACTAGGAGCCTACGAGCAGTACTTC.

This clone was recorded at least ten times. The CDR3 DNA reads TGTGCCAGCAGTGACGGGGGGTACAATGAGCAGTTCTTC. The encoded protein is CASSDGGYNEQFF. V is TRBV6-4 and J is TRBJ2-1, with D possibly being TRBD2 (6 bases). The CDR3 extends over 13 amino acids. Germline V gene lookup returns CDR1 MRHNA and CDR2 SNTAGT. Trimming removed 2 bases at V and 4 bases at J, with 6 bases between.

The genes are TRBV19 and TRBJ2-3; 7 bases are a match to TRBD2. The V gene end was trimmed by 3 bases and the J gene end by 0 bases; junction bases not matched to a gene: 3. Germline lookup yields CDR1 LNHDA and CDR2 SQIVND (reference sequence). This CDR3 has 15 residues. CDR3 DNA: TGTGCCAGTAGTATCACTAGCGCAAGCACAGATACGCAGTATTTT. This gives the protein CASSITSASTDTQYF.

This clone was detected a few times. The chain is built from TRBV5-4 and TRBJ2-5; TRBD2 matches at 9 bases. Unmatched junction bases numbered 8, after V lost 3 bases and J lost 5 bases. Germline values: CDR1 SGHNT, CDR2 YYREEE (reference sequence). This CDR3 has 15 residues. The CDR3 region has the DNA TGTGCCAGCAGCTCCTACGGGACTAGCCGTGAGACCCAGTACTTC. The encoded protein is CASSSYGTSRETQYF.

The rearrangement links TRBV10-2 to TRBJ2-1, with 8 bases fitting TRBD2. With 10 bases clipped from V and 4 bases from J, the junction kept 6 bases outside the gene matches. The CDR3 length is 13 residues. CDR1 and CDR2 from the germline V gene are WSHSY and SAAADI. The CDR3 region is CATGTSDYNEQFF. CDR3 sequence (DNA): TGCGCCACCGGGACTAGTGATTACAATGAGCAGTTCTTC.

The chain is built from TRBV19 and TRBJ2-3; TRBD1 agrees at 7 bases. From germline, CDR1 is LNHDA and CDR2 SQIVND (reference sequence). V shed 5 bases and J 2 bases; nucleotides not matched to a gene: 7. The CDR3 is 15 residues long. This CDR3 is CASSLIGTDTDTQYF. The CDR3 region has the DNA TGTGCCAGTAGTCTTATAGGGACAGACACAGATACGCAGTATTTT.